The 13 T cell receptor beta chains in this list originate from one sample, sequenced in a study of patients and donors after allogeneic stem cell transplantation. Each CDR3 protein gets one entry after TCRdb re-called the RT-PCR reads with MiXCR. The table lists approximately 160,000 distinct CDR3 sequences, more than 20% of them singletons. The sample comprised blood, either unsorted or a sorted T cell fraction (not recorded which). All receptors come from a human donor who was either an allogeneic HSCT recipient or a stem cell or donor lymphocyte infusion donor (not recorded which). It is not recorded whose cells these are; they may come from a transplant donor.

The chain employs TRBV7-2 and TRBJ2-1; possible D gene TRBD2, 5 bases. With 5 bases removed from V and 5 bases from J, the gap between germline ends came to 19 bases. The germline gives CDR1 SGHTA, CDR2 FQGNSA. The CDR3 consists of 16 residues. CDR3 sequence: CASSPEGWVFHNEQFF. DNA of the CDR3: TGTGCCAGCAGCCCCGAGGGTTGGGTCTTCCACAATGAGCAGTTCTTC.

In this sample, this clonotype turned up many times. The V and J genes are TRBV2 and TRBJ1-5, with a weak D call TRBD1 (5 bases). The CDR3 runs 14 residues. The germline CDR1 and CDR2 sequences are SNHLY and FYNNEI. The germline V and J ends were trimmed by 4 bases and 1 base, with 8 bases remaining between them. DNA for the CDR3: TGTGCCAGCAGTGTATGGGGGAGCAATCAGCCCCAGCATTTT. Its translation: CASSVWGSNQPQHF.

This clonotype was picked up a small number of times. This chain joins TRBV7-3 and TRBJ2-1; 7 positions match TRBD1. CDR1 SGHTA and CDR2 FQGTGA come from the germline V gene. V trimming: 0 bases; J trimming: 2 bases; junction bases outside the gene matches: 7. The length of the CDR3 is 17 residues. The CDR3 nucleotides read TGTGCCAGCAGCTTAACGGGGACAGTAGGGACCTACAATGAGCAGTTCTTC. Protein sequence: CASSLTGTVGTYNEQFF.

This chain links TRBV6-6 with TRBJ2-7; possible D gene TRBD2, 6 bases. Germline V CDR1 and CDR2: MNHNY, SVGAGI (reference sequence). CDR3 length: 20 residues. The V gene lost 5 bases and the J gene lost 0 bases, with 29 bases spanning the gap. CDR3 amino acids: CASSIPRGGPSRASSYEQYF. CDR3 nucleotides: TGTGCCAGCAGTATCCCTCGAGGAGGGCCTAGCCGGGCTAGCTCCTACGAGCAGTACTTC.

J is TRBJ1-2 and V is TRBV6-1; D is perhaps TRBD1 (6 bases). The CDR3 runs 14 residues. Trimming took 6 bases from V and 5 from J, leaving 16 bases between them. Germline assignment: CDR1 MNHNS and CDR2 SASEGT. The CDR3 bases are TGTGCCAGCAGGGTAGTCGGGGGCGGGTATGGCTACACCTTC. It specifies CASRVVGGGYGYTF.

V is TRBV6-5 and J is TRBJ2-7; TRBD1 might be the D (5 bases). The CDR3 has 15 residues. The germline CDR1 and CDR2 sequences are MNHEY and SVGAGI. V lost 2 bases to trimming and J lost 0 bases, with 11 bases between them. This CDR3 reads CASSYTQASSYEQYF. DNA of the CDR3: TGTGCCAGCAGTTACACACAGGCTTCCTCCTACGAGCAGTACTTC.

This sequence joins TRBV7-2 and TRBJ2-6; D unresolved. The CDR3 loop spans 15 amino acids. Trimming removed 7 bases from V and 3 bases from J, with 13 bases in between. The germline V gene has CDR1 SGHTA and CDR2 FQGNSA. CDR3 DNA sequence: TGTGCCAGCACCCTTATACGGGTTGGGGCCAACGTCCTGACTTTC. This sequence encodes CASTLIRVGANVLTF.

This clonotype showed up just a few times. The chain has TRBV18 and TRBJ1-5; D possibly corresponds to TRBD1 (6 bases). Trimming shortened V by 3 bases and J by 9 bases, and 15 bases separated the two germline ends. Germline V gene sequence: CDR1 KGHSH, CDR2 LQKENI. CDR3 length: 14 amino acids. The CDR3 DNA reads TGTGCCAGCTCACCGGGAGAAGGGGGATCGCCCCAGCATTTT. Encoded protein: CASSPGEGGSPQHF. Combining the CDR3 with reference TRBV18 and TRBJ1-5 gives the whole variable domain NAGVMQNPRHLVRRRGQEARLRCSPMKGHSHVYWYRQLPEEGLKFMVYLQKENIIDESGMPKERFSAEFPKEGPSILRIQQVVRGDSAAYFCASSPGEGGSPQHFGDGTRLSIL.

This clonotype was found a few times. The chain is built from TRBV29-1 and TRBJ1-1, with 9 bases matching TRBD1. The CDR3 has 12 amino acids. Germline V gene data show CDR1 as SQVTM and CDR2 as ANQGSEA. V lost 8 bases to trimming and J lost 3 bases; unmatched junction nucleotides: 4. DNA of the CDR3: TGCAGCACGACAGGGGGTGACACTGAAGCTTTCTTT. This codes for CSTTGGDTEAFF.

The rearrangement joins TRBV4-1 to TRBJ1-2; D call uncertain. V was cut by 4 bases and J by 4 bases, with 16 bases left in between. CDR3 size: 15 residues. Germline values: CDR1 MGHRA, CDR2 YSYEKL. In DNA form, the CDR3 reads TGCGCCAGCAGCCCCCACACTTTGTGGACCTATGGCTACACCTTC. This gives the protein CASSPHTLWTYGYTF.

The V call is TRBV7-2, the J call TRBJ1-4; 10 bases line up with TRBD1. Germline CDR1 and CDR2: SGHTA and FQGNSA. The length of the CDR3 is 15 residues. V shed 3 bases, J shed 6 bases, and the junction held 4 bases outside the gene matches. The CDR3 protein is CASSLYGTGDEKLFF. CDR3 nucleotide sequence: TGTGCCAGCAGCTTGTATGGGACAGGGGATGAAAAACTGTTTTTT.

This rearrangement joins TRBV20-1 to TRBJ1-1; D is ambiguous. CDR3 size: 12 residues. V was cut by 3 bases and J by 6 bases, with 11 bases left in between. Germline CDR1 and CDR2: DFQATT and SNEGSKA (reference sequence). The DNA of the CDR3 is TGCAGTGCTAGTTTCTTAATACCTGAAGCTTTCTTT. Protein product: CSASFLIPEAFF.

The V and J genes are TRBV30 and TRBJ2-7; D remains unclear. CDR1 and CDR2 from the germline V gene are GTSNPN and SVGIG (reference sequence). Trimming shortened V by 4 bases and J by 3 bases, and 13 bases separated the two germline ends. The CDR3 runs to 13 residues. Written as DNA, the CDR3 is TGTGCCTGGAACCCCAGCCCAAGCTACGAGCAGTACTTC. Residues: CAWNPSPSYEQYF.